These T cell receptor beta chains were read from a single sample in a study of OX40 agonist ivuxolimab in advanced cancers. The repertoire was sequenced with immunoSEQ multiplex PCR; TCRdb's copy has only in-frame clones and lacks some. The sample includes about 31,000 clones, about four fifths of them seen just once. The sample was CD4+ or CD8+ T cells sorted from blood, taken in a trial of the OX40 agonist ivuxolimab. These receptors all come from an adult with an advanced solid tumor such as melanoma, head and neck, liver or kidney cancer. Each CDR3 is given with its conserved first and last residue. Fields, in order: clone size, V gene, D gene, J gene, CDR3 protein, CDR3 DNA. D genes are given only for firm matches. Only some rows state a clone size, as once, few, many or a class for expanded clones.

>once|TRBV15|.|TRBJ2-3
CATSRTGRADTQYF
TGTGCCACCAGCCGAACAGGGAGGGCAGATACGCAGTATTTT
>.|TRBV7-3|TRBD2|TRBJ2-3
CASSPAPSGRGTQYF
TGTGCCAGCAGCCCCGCCCCTAGCGGGAGAGGTACGCAGTATTTT
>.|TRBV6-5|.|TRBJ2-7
CASSNRKGVSYEQYF
TGTGCCAGCAGTAACCGGAAAGGAGTTTCCTACGAGCAGTACTTC
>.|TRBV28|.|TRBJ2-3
CASSPTVTDTQYF
TGTGCCAGCAGTCCGACAGTTACAGATACGCAGTATTTT
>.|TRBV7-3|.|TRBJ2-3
CASSLGARDTQYF
TGTGCCAGCAGCTTAGGGGCACGAGATACGCAGTATTTT
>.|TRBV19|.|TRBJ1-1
CASSIRRGAPTEAFF
TGTGCCAGTAGTATTAGGAGGGGGGCCCCCACTGAAGCTTTCTTT
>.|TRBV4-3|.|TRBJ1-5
CASSQGPVSNQPQHF
TGCGCCAGCAGCCAGGGTCCTGTTAGCAATCAGCCCCAGCATTTT
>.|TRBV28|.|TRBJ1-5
CASRINSNQPQHF
TGTGCCAGCAGAATCAATAGCAATCAGCCCCAGCATTTT
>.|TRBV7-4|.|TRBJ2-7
CASSFWSYEQYF
TGTGCCAGCAGCTTCTGGTCCTACGAGCAGTACTTC
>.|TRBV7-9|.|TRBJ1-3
CASSLGGGNTIYF
TGTGCCAGCAGCTTAGGAGGTGGAAACACCATATATTTT
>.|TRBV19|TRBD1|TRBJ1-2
CASSFRDRGGYTF
TGTGCCAGTAGTTTCCGGGACAGGGGAGGCTACACCTTC
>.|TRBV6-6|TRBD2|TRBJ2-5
CASSIAGFQETQYF
TGTGCCAGCAGCATAGCGGGGTTCCAAGAGACCCAGTACTTC
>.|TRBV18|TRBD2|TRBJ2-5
CASSLPGPREETQYF
TGTGCCAGCTCACTACCGGGACCGCGGGAGGAGACCCAGTACTTC
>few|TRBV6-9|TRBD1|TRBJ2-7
CASSSRPGQGHIEQYF
TGTGCCAGCAGTTCAAGACCGGGACAGGGGCACATCGAGCAGTACTTC
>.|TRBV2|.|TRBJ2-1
CASSDAGYNEQFF
TGTGCCAGCAGTGATGCGGGCTACAATGAGCAGTTCTTC
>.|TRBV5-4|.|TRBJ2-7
CASSPGRDYEQYF
TGTGCCAGCAGCCCGGGCAGGGACTACGAGCAGTACTTC
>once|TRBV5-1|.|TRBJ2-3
CASNTGDSDTQYF
TGCGCCAGCAACACGGGGGATTCAGATACGCAGTATTTT
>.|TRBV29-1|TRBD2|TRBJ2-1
CSVGSSGGANEQFF
TGCAGCGTTGGATCTAGCGGGGGAGCGAATGAGCAGTTCTTC
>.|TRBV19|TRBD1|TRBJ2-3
CASRRTGTSTDTQYF
TGTGCCAGTAGGCGGACAGGAACTAGCACAGATACGCAGTATTTT
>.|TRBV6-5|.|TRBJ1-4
CASSPGRSHEKLFF
TGTGCCAGCAGTCCCGGGAGATCTCATGAAAAACTGTTTTTT
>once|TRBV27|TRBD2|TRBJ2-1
CASSLWPSGGLSYNEQFF
TGTGCCAGCAGTTTATGGCCTAGCGGGGGCCTTTCCTACAATGAGCAGTTCTTC
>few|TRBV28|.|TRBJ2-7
CASSGGYEQYF
TGTGCCAGCAGTGGAGGATACGAGCAGTACTTC
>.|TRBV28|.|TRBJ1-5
CASSRGGINQPQHF
TGTGCCAGCAGTCGTGGGGGAATCAATCAGCCCCAGCATTTT
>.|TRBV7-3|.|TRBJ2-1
CASSDYRTSRDEQFF
TGTGCCAGCAGCGACTACCGGACCTCGAGGGATGAGCAGTTCTTC
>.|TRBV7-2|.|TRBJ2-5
CASSLQTGSETQYF
TGTGCCAGCAGCCTCCAGACTGGGTCGGAGACCCAGTACTTC
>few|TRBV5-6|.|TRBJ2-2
CASSYAPQVATGELFF
TGTGCCAGCAGCTATGCCCCCCAGGTTGCAACCGGGGAGCTGTTTTTT
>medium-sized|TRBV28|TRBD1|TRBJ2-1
CASRTGASNEQFF
TGTGCCAGCAGAACAGGGGCTAGCAATGAGCAGTTCTTC
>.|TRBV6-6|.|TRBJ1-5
CATLVGGGLQPQHF
TGTGCCACCTTAGTCGGGGGGGGGCTTCAGCCCCAGCATTTT
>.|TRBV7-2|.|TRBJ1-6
CASSPRTGNSPLHF
TGTGCCAGCAGCCCTCGCACGGGTAATTCACCCCTCCACTTT
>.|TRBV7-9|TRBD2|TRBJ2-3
CASSHGLAGSTDTQYF
TGTGCCAGCAGCCACGGACTAGCGGGAAGTACAGATACGCAGTATTTT
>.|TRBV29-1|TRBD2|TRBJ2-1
CSVVRTSSNEQFF
TGCAGCGTTGTCCGGACTAGCAGCAATGAGCAGTTCTTC
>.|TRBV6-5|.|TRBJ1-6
CASSSQGSSYNSPLHF
TGTGCCAGCAGTTCCCAAGGGAGCTCCTATAATTCACCCCTCCACTTT
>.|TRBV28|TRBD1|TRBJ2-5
CASRKVDRPQETQYF
TGTGCCAGCAGAAAGGTGGACAGGCCACAAGAGACCCAGTACTTC
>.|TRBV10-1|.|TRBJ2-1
CASSAALNEQFF
TGCGCCAGCAGTGCGGCTCTCAATGAGCAGTTCTTC
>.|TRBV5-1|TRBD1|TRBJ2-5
CASSLGDRDPETQYF
TGCGCCAGCAGCTTGGGGGACAGGGATCCAGAGACCCAGTACTTC
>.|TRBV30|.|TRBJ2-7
CAWSAGDGYEQYF
TGTGCCTGGAGTGCAGGGGATGGCTACGAGCAGTACTTC
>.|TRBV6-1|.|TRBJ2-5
CASSRANLGAQYF
TGTGCCAGCAGCCGGGCAAACCTCGGGGCCCAGTACTTC
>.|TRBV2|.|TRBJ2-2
CASSSDVTGELFF
TGTGCCAGCAGTTCGGACGTCACCGGGGAGCTGTTTTTT
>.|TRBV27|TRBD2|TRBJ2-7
CASSSLFEREGRVDEQYF
TGTGCCAGCAGTTCCCTGTTTGAGCGGGAGGGCCGAGTCGACGAGCAGTACTTC
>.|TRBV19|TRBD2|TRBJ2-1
CASSIGRLAGETSYNEQFF
TGTGCCAGTAGTATAGGTCGGCTAGCGGGGGAGACCTCCTACAATGAGCAGTTCTTC
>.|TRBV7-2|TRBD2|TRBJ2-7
CASRSGLAAPYEQYF
TGTGCCAGCAGATCGGGACTAGCGGCTCCTTACGAGCAGTACTTC
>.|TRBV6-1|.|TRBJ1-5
CASSEVRWRTSNQPQHF
TGTGCCAGCAGTGAAGTTCGATGGCGGACTAGCAATCAGCCCCAGCATTTT